This T cell receptor (beta chain) is from a study of cytomegalovirus exposure and HLA in healthy donors. The PCR had 60 Vbeta and 13 Jbeta primers. Under the authors' procedure: Some 11 million of the approximately 80 million unique TCR beta chains counted in a later analysis were shared. Measured with immunoSEQ multiplex PCR; TCRdb has only the in-frame clones, and not every one. V and J calls and clone size are given by that table; D and trimming were obtained from the DNA. Here the sample spans 100,000 to 150,000 clones, around 78% being singletons. V lost 0 bases and J 3 bases, leaving 14 bases between the germline ends. The CDR3 is 16 residues long. Per germline, CDR1 MNHEY and CDR2 SVGAGI. Whole-study results and caveats: Presence/absence analyses assumed roughly uniform sequencing depth across donors, which may not hold. Later analysis demonstrated an association between a missense DCLRE1C variant and TCR beta V- and J-gene trimming. In a later analysis, across HLA loci, associated TCR counts were highest for DRB1, lowest for HLA-C.

As to this clone: The antigen is undetermined.

The J gene is TRBJ1-1, the V gene TRBV6-5; D call uncertain. Sequenced input: PBMCs. The sequence was collected from a woman aged 40 to 50 in good health and CMV-seronegative. The CDR3 DNA follows: TGTGCCAGCAGTTACTCGTTGAGGGTAGTTGACACTGAAGCTTTCTTT. Amino acids: CASSYSLRVVDTEAFF.